A single sample gave rise to the 9 T cell receptor beta chains below, sequenced in a study of human T cells and chemical hapten exposure. The time point: pre-sensitization, week 0. Treatment here: therapeutic diphenylcyclopropenone sensitization with weekly scalp DPC. TCRdb processed the RACE reads anew with MiXCR; each CDR3 protein has one entry. The sample yields more than 70,000 distinct CDR3 sequences, around 7.9% seen once. The specimen comprised whole blood, sampled in connection with sensitization to the hapten diphenylcyclopropenone (DPC). The receptors come from a man aged 40-49 years with alopecia areata. Some clones in this sample may be carry-over from other donors' samples.

This clonotype was seen a handful of times. The J gene is TRBJ2-7, the V gene TRBV20-1; 11 bases are shared with TRBD2. CDR1 DFQATT and CDR2 SNEGSKA come from the germline V gene (reference sequence). Trimming took 6 bases from V and 1 from J; bases not matched to a gene: 8. The CDR3 spans 15 residues. CDR3 in DNA: TGCAGTGCCGTACTAGCGGGAGAAAGGTCCTACGAGCAGTACTTC. Amino acid sequence: CSAVLAGERSYEQYF.

J is TRBJ2-6 and V is TRBV9; perhaps TRBD2 as D (6 bases). CDR3 length equals 16 residues. Trimming took off 0 bases at V and 4 bases at J, with 11 bases between the two ends. Germline CDR1 SGDLS, CDR2 YYNGEE. The CDR3 nucleotides are TGTGCCAGCAGCGTAGGAGGAGGGCCAGGGGCCAACGTCCTGACTTTC. Translation: CASSVGGGPGANVLTF.

The chain uses TRBV12-3 or TRBV12-4 and TRBJ1-5, with D maybe TRBD1 (6 bases). The CDR3 spans 14 residues. V was cut by 3 bases and J by 3 bases, with 9 bases left in between. The CDR3 DNA sequence: TGTGCCAGCAGTTTGCGGGACATCAATCAGCCCCAGCATTTT. Protein sequence: CASSLRDINQPQHF.

In its sample, this clonotype was seen many times. The gene calls are TRBV12-3 or TRBV12-4 and TRBJ1-2; tentative D call: TRBD1 (5 bases). Deletions cut 7 bases from V and 7 bases from J, with 13 bases between. This CDR3 region has 12 residues. In DNA form, the CDR3 reads TGTGCCAGCACCAAACAGGATCGTGGCTACACCTTC. Protein: CASTKQDRGYTF.

The sample holds many counts of this clonotype. The gene calls are TRBV29-1 and TRBJ1-2; no clear D. CDR1 SQVTM and CDR2 ANQGSEA come from the germline V gene. V lost 3 bases and J 2 bases, leaving 13 bases between the germline ends. This CDR3 has 14 amino acids. Here the CDR3 reads CSVDSGISNYGYTF. The CDR3 nucleotides read TGCAGCGTTGATAGTGGGATCAGCAACTATGGCTACACCTTC.

The chain carries TRBV5-1 and TRBJ2-3; D is uncertain. The CDR3 spans 13 residues. V lost 4 bases and J 5 bases, leaving 11 bases between the germline ends. The germline V gene encodes CDR1 SGHRS and CDR2 YFSETQ. The CDR3 nucleotides read TGCGCCAGCAGCGCCGACCCCCTAGATACGCAGTATTTT. The encoded protein is CASSADPLDTQYF.

This clonotype has just a few counts. The chain links TRBV11-2 to TRBJ2-5; 14 positions match TRBD2. Unmatched junction bases numbered 1, after V lost 2 bases and J lost 5 bases. Germline loops: CDR1 SGHAT, CDR2 FQNNGV. The CDR3 covers 15 residues. CDR3 in amino acids: CASSLRTSGRETQYF. CDR3 nucleotides: TGTGCCAGCAGCTTACGGACTAGCGGGAGGGAGACCCAGTACTTC.

This clonotype showed up many times. The rearrangement uses TRBV7-8 and TRBJ1-1; 9 bases match TRBD1. This CDR3 contains 16 residues. Trimming cost V 5 bases and J 7 bases; bases outside gene matches: 14. CDR1 is SGHVS and CDR2 is FQNEAQ in the germline V gene. The CDR3 nucleotides read TGTGCCAGCAGCCCGACTCGGGACAGGGCTTTTGGTGAAGCTTTCTTT. Protein sequence: CASSPTRDRAFGEAFF.

The rearrangement uses TRBV7-9 and TRBJ2-5, with a tentative D call TRBD1 (5 bases). Germline-derived CDR1 and CDR2 are SEHNR and FQNEAQ (reference sequence). This CDR3 comprises 14 residues. V was shortened by 7 bases and J by 1 base, with 13 bases between the two germline ends. The CDR3 nucleotides are TGTGCCAGCACCACTTCAGGGTCCCAAGAGACCCAGTACTTC. Amino acid sequence: CASTTSGSQETQYF.